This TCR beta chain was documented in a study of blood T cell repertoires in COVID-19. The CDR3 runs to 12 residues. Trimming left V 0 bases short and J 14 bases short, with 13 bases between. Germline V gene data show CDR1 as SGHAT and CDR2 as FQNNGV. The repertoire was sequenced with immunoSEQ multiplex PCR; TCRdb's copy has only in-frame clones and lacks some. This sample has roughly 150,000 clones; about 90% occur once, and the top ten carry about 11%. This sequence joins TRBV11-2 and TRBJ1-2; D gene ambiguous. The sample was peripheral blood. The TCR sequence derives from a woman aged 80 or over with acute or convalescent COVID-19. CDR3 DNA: TGTGCCAGCAGCTTAGATCGAGGAGGAATAACCTTC. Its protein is CASSLDRGGITF.